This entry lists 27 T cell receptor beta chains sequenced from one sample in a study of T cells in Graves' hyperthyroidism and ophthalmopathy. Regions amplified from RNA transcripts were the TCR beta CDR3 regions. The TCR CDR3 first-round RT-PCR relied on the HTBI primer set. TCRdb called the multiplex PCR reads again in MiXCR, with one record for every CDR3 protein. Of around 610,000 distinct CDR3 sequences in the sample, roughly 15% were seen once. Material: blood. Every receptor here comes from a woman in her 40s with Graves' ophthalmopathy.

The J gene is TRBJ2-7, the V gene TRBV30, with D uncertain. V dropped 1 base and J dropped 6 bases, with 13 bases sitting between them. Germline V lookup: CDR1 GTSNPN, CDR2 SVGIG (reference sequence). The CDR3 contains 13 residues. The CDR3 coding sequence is TGTGCCTGGAGTGGTCAGGTATGGGGCGAGCAGTACTTC. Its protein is CAWSGQVWGEQYF.

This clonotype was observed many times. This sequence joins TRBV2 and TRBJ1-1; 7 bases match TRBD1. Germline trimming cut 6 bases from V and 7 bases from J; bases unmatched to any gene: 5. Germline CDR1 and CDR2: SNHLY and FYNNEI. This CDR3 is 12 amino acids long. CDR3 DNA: TGTGCCAGCAGAAACCAGGGGGATGAAGCTTTCTTT. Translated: CASRNQGDEAFF.

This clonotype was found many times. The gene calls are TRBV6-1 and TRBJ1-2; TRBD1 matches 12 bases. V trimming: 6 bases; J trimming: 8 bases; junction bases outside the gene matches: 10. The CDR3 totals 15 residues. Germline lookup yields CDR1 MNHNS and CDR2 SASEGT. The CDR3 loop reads CASSSGTGGAYGYTF. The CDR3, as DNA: TGTGCCAGCAGCTCCGGGACAGGGGGCGCATACGGCTACACCTTC.

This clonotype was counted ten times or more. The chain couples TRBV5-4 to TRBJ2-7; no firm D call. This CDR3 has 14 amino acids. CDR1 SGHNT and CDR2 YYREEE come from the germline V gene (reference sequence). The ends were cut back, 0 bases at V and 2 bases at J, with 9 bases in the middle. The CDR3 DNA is TGTGCCAGCAGCTTGGGACGTACGACCTACGAGCAGTACTTC. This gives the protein CASSLGRTTYEQYF. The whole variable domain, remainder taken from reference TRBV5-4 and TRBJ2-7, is ETGVTQSPTHLIKTRGQQVTLRCSSQSGHNTVSWYQQALGQGPQFIFQYYREEENGRGNFPPRFSGLQFPNYSSELNVNALELDDSALYLCASSLGRTTYEQYFGPGTRLTVT.

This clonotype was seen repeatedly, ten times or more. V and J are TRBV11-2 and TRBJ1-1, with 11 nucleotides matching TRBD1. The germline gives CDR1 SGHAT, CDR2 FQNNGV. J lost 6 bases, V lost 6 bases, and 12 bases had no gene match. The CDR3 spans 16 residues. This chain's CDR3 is CASRHALGQGAAEAFF. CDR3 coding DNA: TGTGCCAGCAGACATGCCTTAGGACAGGGGGCGGCTGAAGCTTTCTTT.

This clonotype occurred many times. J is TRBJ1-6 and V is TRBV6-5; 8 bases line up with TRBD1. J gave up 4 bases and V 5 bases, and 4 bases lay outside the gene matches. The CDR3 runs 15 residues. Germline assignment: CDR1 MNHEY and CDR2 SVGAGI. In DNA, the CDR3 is TGTGCCAGCAGTACCGGGACAGGATATAATTCACCCCTCCACTTT. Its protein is CASSTGTGYNSPLHF.

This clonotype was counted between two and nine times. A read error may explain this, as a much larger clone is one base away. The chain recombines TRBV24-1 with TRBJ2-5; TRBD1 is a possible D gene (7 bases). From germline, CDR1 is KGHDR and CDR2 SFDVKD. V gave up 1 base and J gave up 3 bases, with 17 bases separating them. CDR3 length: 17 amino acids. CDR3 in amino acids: CATSDFGYTGEEETQYF. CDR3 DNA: TGTGCCACCAGTGATTTTGGGTATACAGGGGAGGAAGAGACCCAGTACTTC.

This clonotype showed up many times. In DNA, the CDR3 is TGTGCCAGCAGCCACCGGAGAGGCCACTACGAGCAGTACTTC. Protein sequence: CASSHRRGHYEQYF. This chain connects TRBV28 to TRBJ2-7; no definite D call. The CDR3 covers 14 residues. Germline assignment: CDR1 MDHEN and CDR2 SYDVKM. Trimming removed 6 bases from V and 3 bases from J, with 15 bases in between. The entire variable domain, with the rest obtained from reference TRBV28 and TRBJ2-7, is as follows: DVKVTQSSRYLVKRTGEKVFLECVQDMDHENMFWYRQDPGLGLRLIYFSYDVKMKEKGDIPEGYSVSREKKERFSLILESASTNQTSMYLCASSHRRGHYEQYFGPGTRLTVT.

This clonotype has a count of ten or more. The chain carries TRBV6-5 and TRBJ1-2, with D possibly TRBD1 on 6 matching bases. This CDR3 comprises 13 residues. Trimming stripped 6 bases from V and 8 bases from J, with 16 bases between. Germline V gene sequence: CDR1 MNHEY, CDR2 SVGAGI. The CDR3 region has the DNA TGTGCCAGCAGGTCGGACAGCATAGGAGGCTACACCTTC. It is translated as CASRSDSIGGYTF.

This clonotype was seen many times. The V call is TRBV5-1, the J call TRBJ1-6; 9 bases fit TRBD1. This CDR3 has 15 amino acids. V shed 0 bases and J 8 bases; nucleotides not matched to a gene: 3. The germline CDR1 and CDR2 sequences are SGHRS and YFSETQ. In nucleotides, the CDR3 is TGCGCCAGCAGCTTGGATGGACAGGGGTATTCACCCCTCCACTTT. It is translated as CASSLDGQGYSPLHF.

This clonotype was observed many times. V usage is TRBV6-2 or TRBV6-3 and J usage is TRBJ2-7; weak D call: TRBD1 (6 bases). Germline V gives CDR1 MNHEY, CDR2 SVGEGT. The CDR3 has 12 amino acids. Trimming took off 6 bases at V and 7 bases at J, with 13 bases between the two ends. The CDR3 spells CASSLTGKEQYF. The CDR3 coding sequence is TGTGCCAGCAGCCTAACAGGGAAAGAGCAGTACTTC.

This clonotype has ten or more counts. The DNA of the CDR3 is TGTGCCAGCAGCTATGGGGGGGGACCCCAGCATTTT. Protein product: CASSYGGGPQHF. The V call is TRBV12-3 or TRBV12-4, the J call TRBJ1-5; TRBD1 might be the D (5 bases). The CDR3 has 12 amino acids. V lost 6 bases, J lost 10 bases, and 13 bases lay in between.

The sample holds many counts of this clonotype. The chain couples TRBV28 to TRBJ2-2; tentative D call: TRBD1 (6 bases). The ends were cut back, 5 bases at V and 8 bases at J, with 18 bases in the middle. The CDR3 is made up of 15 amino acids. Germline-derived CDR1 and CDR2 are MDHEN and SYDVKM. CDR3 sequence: CASSPQGTLAGELFF. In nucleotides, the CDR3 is TGTGCCAGCAGTCCCCAGGGGACACTTGCTGGGGAGCTGTTTTTT.

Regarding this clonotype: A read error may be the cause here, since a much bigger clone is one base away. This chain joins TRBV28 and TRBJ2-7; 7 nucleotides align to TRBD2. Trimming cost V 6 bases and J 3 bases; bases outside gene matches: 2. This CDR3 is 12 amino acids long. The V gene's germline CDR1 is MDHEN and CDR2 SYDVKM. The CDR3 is CASRGTNYEQYF. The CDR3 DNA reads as TGTGCCAGCAGGGGGACTAACTACGAGCAGTACTTC. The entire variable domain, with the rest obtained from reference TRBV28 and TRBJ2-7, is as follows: DVKVTQSSRYLVKRTGEKVFLECVQDMDHENMFWYRQDPGLGLRLIYFSYDVKMKEKGDIPEGYSVSREKKERFSLILESASTNQTSMYLCASRGTNYEQYFGPGTRLTVT.

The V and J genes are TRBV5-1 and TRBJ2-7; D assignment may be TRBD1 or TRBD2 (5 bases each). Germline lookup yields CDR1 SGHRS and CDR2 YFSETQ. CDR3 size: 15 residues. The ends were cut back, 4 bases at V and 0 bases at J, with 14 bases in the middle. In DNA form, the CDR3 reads TGCGCCAGCAGCCTCGGGTGGGGGAGCTCCTACGAGCAGTACTTC. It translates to CASSLGWGSSYEQYF. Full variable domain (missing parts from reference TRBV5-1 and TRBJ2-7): KAGVTQTPRYLIKTRGQQVTLSCSPISGHRSVSWYQQTPGQGLQFLFEYFSETQRNKGNFPGRFSGRQFSNSRSEMNVSTLELGDSALYLCASSLGWGSSYEQYFGPGTRLTVT.

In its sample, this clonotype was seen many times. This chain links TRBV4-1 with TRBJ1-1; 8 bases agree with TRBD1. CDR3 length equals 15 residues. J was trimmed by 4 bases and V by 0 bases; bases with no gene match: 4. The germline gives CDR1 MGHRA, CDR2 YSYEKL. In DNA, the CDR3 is TGCGCCAGCAGCCAAGATTGGACAGGGCCCACTGAAGCTTTCTTT. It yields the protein CASSQDWTGPTEAFF.

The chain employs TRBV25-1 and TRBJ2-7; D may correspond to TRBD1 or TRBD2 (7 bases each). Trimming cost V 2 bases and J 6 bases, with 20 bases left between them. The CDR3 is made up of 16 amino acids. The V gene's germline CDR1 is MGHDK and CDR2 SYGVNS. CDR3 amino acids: CASSELQGTNIIEQYF. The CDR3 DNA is TGTGCCAGCAGTGAACTACAGGGGACTAATATTATCGAGCAGTACTTC.

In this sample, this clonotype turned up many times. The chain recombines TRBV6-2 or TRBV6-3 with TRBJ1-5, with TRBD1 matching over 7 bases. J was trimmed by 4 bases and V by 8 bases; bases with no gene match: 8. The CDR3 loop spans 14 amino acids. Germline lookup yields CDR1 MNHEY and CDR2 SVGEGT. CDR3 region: CASRQGIGNQPQHF. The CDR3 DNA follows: TGTGCCAGCCGACAGGGAATCGGGAATCAGCCCCAGCATTTT.

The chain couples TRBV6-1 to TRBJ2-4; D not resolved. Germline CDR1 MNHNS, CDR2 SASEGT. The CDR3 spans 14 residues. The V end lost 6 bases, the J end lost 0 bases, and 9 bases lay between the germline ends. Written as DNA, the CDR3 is TGTGCCAGCAGAGCGCCCGTAGCCAAAAACATTCAGTACTTC. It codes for CASRAPVAKNIQYF.

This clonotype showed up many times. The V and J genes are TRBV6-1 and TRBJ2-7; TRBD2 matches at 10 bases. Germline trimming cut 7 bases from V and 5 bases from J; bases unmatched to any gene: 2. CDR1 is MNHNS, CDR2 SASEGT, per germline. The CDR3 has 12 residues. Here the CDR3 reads CASTGLADEQYF. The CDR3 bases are TGTGCCAGCACCGGACTAGCGGACGAGCAGTACTTC.

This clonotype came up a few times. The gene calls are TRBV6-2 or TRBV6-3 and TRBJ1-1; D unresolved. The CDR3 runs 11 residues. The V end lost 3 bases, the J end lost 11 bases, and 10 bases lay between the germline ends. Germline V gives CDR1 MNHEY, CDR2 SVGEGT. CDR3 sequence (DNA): TGTGCCAGCAGTTATCAGGCTGGGGCTTTCTTT. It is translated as CASSYQAGAFF.

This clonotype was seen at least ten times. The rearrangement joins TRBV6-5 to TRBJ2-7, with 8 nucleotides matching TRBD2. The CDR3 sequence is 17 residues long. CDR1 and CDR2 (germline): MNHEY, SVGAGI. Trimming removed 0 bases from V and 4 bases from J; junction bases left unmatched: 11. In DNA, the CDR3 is TGTGCCAGCAGTTACTCGCACTCCGGGACTAGAATATACGAGCAGTACTTC. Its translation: CASSYSHSGTRIYEQYF.

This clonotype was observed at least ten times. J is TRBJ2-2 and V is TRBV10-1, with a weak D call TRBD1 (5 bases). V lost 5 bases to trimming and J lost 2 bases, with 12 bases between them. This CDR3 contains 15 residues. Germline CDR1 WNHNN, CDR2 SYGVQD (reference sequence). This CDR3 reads CASSRQGDNTGELFF. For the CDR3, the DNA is TGCGCCAGCAGTAGACAAGGGGATAACACCGGGGAGCTGTTTTTT.

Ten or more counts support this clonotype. CDR3 in DNA: TGTGCCAGCAGCCCCAGACTAGGGGCCTACGAGCAGTACTTC. Its translation is CASSPRLGAYEQYF. The chain employs TRBV13 and TRBJ2-7; D might be TRBD2 (6 bases). V was clipped by 5 bases and J by 2 bases, with 13 bases between them. Germline V gene sequence: CDR1 PRHDT, CDR2 FYEKMQ (reference sequence). The CDR3 length is 14 residues.

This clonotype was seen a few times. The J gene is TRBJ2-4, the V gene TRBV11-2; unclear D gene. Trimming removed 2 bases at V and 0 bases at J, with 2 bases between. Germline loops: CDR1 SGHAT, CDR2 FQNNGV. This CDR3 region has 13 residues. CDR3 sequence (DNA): TGTGCCAGCAGCTTAATAGCCAAAAACATTCAGTACTTC. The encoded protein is CASSLIAKNIQYF.

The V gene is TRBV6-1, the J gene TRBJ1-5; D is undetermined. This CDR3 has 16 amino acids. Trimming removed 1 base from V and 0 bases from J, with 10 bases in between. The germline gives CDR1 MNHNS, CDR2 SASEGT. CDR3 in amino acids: CASSEGLVGSNQPQHF. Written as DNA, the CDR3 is TGTGCCAGCAGTGAAGGGTTAGTAGGTAGCAATCAGCCCCAGCATTTT.

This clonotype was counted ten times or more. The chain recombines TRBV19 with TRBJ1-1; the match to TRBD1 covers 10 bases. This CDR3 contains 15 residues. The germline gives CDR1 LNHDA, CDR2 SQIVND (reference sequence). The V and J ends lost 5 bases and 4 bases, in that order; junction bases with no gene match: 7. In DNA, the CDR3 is TGTGCCAGTAGTCCGGGGACAGGGGCGGGCACTGAAGCTTTCTTT. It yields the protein CASSPGTGAGTEAFF.